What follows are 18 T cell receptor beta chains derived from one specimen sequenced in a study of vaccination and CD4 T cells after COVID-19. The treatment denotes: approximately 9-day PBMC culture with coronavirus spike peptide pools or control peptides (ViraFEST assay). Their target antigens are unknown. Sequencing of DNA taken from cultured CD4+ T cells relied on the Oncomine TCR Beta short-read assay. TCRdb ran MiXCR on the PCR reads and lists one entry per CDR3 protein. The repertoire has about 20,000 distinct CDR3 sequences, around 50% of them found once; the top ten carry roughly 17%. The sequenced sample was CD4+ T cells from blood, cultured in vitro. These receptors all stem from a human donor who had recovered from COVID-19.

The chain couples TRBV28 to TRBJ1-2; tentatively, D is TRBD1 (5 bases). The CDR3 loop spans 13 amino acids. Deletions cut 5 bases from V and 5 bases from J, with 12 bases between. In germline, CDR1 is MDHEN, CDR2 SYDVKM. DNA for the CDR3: TGTGCCAGCAGTATAGGGACGGCGTATGGCTACACCTTC. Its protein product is CASSIGTAYGYTF.

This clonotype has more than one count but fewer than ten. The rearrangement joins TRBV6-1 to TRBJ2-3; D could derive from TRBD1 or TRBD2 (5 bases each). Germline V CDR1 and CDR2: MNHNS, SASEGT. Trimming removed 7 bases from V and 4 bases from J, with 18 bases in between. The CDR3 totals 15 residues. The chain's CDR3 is CASIGTASQADTQYF. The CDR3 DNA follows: TGTGCCAGCATTGGGACGGCGAGTCAGGCAGATACGCAGTATTTT.

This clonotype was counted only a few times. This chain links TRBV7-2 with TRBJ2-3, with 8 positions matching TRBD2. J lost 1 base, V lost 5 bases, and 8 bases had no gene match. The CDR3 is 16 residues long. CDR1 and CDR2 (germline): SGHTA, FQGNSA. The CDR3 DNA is TGTGCCAGCAGCCCCGAGGGACTAGTGGGCACAGATACGCAGTATTTT. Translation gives CASSPEGLVGTDTQYF.

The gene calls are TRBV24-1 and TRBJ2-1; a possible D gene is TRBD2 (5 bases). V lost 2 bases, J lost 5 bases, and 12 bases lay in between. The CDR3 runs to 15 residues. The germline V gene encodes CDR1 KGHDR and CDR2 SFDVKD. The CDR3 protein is CATSDSSSVHNEQFF. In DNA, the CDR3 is TGTGCCACCAGTGATTCTAGCTCAGTGCACAATGAGCAGTTCTTC.

The CDR3 loop reads CASSFDAYRGKNSPLHF. DNA of the CDR3: TGTGCCAGCAGCTTCGATGCCTACAGGGGAAAGAATTCACCCCTCCACTTT. V and J are TRBV7-9 and TRBJ1-6; 7 bases line up with TRBD1. V dropped 3 bases and J dropped 7; count of bases not matched to a gene: 12. CDR1 is SEHNR and CDR2 is FQNEAQ in the germline V gene (reference sequence). CDR3 size: 17 residues.

CDR3 residues: CASSEYGLGSGANVLTF. As DNA, the CDR3 is TGTGCCAGCAGTGAATATGGCCTGGGCTCTGGGGCCAACGTCCTGACTTTC. The chain carries TRBV25-1 and TRBJ2-6; D ambiguous. The germline gives CDR1 MGHDK, CDR2 SYGVNS. Trimming left V 0 bases short and J 0 bases short, with 9 bases between. The CDR3 is 17 residues long.

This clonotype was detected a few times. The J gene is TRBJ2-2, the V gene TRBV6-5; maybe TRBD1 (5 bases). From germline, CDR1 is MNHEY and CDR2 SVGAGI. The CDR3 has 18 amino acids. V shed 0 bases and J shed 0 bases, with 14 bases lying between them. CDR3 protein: CASSYSSPGSANTGELFF. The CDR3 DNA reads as TGTGCCAGCAGTTACTCAAGCCCAGGGTCCGCGAACACCGGGGAGCTGTTTTTT.

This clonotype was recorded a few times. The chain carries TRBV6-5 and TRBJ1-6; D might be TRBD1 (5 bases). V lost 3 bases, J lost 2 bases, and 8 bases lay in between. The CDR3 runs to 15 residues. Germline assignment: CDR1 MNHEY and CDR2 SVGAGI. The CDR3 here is CASSYRQPYNSPLHF. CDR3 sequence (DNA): TGTGCCAGCAGTTATAGACAGCCCTATAATTCACCCCTCCACTTT.

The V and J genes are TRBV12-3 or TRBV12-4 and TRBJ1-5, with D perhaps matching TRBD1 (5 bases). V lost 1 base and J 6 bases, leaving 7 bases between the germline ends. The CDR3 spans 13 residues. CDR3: CASSLDRSQPQHF. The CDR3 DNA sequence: TGTGCCAGCAGTTTAGACAGGAGTCAGCCCCAGCATTTT.

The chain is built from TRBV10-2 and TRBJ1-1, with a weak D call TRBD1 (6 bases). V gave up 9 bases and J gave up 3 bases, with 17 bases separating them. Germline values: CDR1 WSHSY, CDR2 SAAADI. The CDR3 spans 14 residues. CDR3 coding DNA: TGCGCCAGTATGTGGGGGCTCTGGGACACTGAAGCTTTCTTT. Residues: CASMWGLWDTEAFF.

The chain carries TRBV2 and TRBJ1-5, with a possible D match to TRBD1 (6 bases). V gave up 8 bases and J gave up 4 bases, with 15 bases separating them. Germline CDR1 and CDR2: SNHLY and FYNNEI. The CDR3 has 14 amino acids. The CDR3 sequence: CASVLEGGNQPQHF. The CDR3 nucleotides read TGTGCCAGCGTACTGGAAGGGGGAAATCAGCCCCAGCATTTT.

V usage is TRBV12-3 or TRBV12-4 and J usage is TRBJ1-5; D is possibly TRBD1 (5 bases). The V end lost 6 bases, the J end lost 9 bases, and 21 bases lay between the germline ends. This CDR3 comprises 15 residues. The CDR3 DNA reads TGTGCCAGCAGCCTCGGACACCCTTCTGATGGGCCCCAGCATTTT. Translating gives CASSLGHPSDGPQHF.

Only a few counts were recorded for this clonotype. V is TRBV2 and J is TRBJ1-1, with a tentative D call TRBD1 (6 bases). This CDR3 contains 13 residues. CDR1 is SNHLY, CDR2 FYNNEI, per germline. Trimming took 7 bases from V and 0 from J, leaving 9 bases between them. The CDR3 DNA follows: TGTGCCAGCAAGGGGGGAATGAACACTGAAGCTTTCTTT. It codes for CASKGGMNTEAFF.

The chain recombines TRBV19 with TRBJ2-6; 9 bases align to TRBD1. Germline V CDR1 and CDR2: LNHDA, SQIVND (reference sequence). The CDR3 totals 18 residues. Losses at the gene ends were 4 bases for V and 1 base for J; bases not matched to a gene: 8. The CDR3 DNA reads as TGTGCCAGTAGTACCAACAGGGGGCGCATATCTGGGGCCAACGTCCTGACTTTC. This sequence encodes CASSTNRGRISGANVLTF.

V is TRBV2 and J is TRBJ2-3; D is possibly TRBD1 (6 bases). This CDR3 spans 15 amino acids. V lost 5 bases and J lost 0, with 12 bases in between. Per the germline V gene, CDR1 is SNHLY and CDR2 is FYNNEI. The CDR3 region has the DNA TGTGCCAGCAGTAATCAGGGGATTAGCACAGATACGCAGTATTTT. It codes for CASSNQGISTDTQYF.

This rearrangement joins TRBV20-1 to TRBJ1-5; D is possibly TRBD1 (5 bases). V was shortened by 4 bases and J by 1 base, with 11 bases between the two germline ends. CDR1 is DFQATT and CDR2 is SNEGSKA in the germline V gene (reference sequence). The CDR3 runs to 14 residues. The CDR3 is CSATTDKSNQPQHF. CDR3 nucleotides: TGCAGTGCTACGACGGACAAAAGCAATCAGCCCCAGCATTTT.

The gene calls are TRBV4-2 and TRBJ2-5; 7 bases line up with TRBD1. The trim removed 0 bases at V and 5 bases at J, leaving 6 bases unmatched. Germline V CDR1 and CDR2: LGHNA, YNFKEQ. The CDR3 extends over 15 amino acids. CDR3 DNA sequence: TGTGCCAGCAGCCAAGATCTCGACAGGGCGGAGACCCAGTACTTC. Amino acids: CASSQDLDRAETQYF.

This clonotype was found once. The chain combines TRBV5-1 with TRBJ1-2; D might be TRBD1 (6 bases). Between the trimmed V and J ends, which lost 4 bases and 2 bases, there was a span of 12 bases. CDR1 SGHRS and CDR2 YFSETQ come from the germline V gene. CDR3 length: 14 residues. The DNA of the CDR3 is TGCGCCAGCAGCCTTGGGGGGGCGAACTATGGCTACACCTTC. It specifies CASSLGGANYGYTF.